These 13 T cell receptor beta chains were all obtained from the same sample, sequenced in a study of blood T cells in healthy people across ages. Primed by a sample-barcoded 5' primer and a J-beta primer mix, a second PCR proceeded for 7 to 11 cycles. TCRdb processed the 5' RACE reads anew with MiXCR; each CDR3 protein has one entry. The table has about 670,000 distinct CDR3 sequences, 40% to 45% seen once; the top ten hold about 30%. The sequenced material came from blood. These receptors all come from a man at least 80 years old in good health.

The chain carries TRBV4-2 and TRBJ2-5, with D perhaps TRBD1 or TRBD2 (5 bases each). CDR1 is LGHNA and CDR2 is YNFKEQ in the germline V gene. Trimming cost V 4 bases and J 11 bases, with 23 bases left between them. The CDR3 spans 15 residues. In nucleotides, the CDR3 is TGTGCCAGCAGCCCTCCCGGGGCCCCGGGCCATGAGCAGTACTTC. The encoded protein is CASSPPGAPGHEQYF.

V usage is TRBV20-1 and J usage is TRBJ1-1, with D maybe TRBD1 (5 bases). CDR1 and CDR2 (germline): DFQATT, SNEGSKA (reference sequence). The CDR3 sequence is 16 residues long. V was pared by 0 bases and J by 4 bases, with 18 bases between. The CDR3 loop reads CSARDRAFQGGTEAFF. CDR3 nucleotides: TGCAGTGCTAGAGATAGGGCCTTCCAGGGTGGCACTGAAGCTTTCTTT.

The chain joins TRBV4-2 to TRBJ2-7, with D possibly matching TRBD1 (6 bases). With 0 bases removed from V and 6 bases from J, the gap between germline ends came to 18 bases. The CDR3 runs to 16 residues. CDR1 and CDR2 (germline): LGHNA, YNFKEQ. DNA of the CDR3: TGTGCCAGCAGCCAAGATCGCCAGGGGCCCGAGGGCGAGCAGTACTTC. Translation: CASSQDRQGPEGEQYF.

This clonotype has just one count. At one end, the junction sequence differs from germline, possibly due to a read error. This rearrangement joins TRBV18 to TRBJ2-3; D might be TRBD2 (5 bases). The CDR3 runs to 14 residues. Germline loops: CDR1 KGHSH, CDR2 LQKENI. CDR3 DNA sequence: TGTGCCAGCTCACCACCGCTAGCCACAGATACGCTGTATTTT. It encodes CASSPPLATDTLYF.

CDR3 loop: CASSQTSNEQYF. As DNA, the CDR3 is TGCGCCAGCAGCCAAACCAGCAATGAGCAGTACTTC. The rearrangement joins TRBV4-3 to TRBJ2-1; D uncertain. TRBJ2-7 matches the DNA end more closely, so the J call is doubtful. CDR3 length: 12 amino acids. Germline V gives CDR1 LGHNA, CDR2 YSLEER.

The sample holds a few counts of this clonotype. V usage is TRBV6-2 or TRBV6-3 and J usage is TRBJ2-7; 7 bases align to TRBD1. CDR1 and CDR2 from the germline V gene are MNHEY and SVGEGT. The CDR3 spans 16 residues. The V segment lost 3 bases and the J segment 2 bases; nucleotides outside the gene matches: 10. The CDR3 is CASSYASDRPTYEQYF. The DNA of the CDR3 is TGTGCCAGCAGTTATGCCTCGGACAGGCCTACCTACGAGCAGTACTTC.

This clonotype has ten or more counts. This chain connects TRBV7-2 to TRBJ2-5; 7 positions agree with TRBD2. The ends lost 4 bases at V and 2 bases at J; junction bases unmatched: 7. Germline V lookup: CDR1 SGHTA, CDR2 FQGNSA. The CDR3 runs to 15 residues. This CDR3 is CASSSGGTIQETQYF. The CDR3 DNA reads TGTGCCAGCAGCTCTGGGGGGACTATACAAGAGACCCAGTACTTC.

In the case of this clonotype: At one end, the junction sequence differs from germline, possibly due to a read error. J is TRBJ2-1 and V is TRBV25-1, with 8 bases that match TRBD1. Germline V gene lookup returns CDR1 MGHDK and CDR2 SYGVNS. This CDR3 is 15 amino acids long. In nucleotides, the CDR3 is TGTGCCAGCAGTGCGGGGACAGGCGTCCGGAATGGGCAGTTCTTC. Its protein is CASSAGTGVRNGQFF. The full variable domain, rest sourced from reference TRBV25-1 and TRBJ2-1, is EADIYQTPRYLVIGTGKKITLECSQTMGHDKMYWYQQDPGMELHLIHYSYGVNSTEKGDLSSESTVSRIRTEHFPLTLESARPSHTSQYLCASSAGTGVRNGQFFGPGTRLTVL.

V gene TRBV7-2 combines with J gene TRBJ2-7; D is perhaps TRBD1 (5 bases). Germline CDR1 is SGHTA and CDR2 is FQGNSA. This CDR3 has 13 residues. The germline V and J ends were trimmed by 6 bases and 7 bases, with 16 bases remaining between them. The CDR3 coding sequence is TGTACCAGCAGAGGACACTCCTACGATGAGCAGTACTTC. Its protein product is CTSRGHSYDEQYF.

CDR3 sequence reads: CASSLGQGPYYEQYF. The CDR3 region has the DNA TGTGCCAGCAGCCTTGGACAGGGCCCCTACTACGAGCAGTACTTC. The V call is TRBV7-2, the J call TRBJ2-7, with 8 bases identical to TRBD1. The CDR3 spans 15 residues. V shed 5 bases and J 3 bases; nucleotides not matched to a gene: 9. Germline V gene lookup returns CDR1 SGHTA and CDR2 FQGNSA.

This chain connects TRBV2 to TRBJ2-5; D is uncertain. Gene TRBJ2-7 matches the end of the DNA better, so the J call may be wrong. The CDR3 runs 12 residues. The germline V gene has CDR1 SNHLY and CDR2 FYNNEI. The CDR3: CASSETGPEQYF. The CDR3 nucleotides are TGTGCCAGCAGTGAAACGGGCCCCGAGCAGTACTTC.

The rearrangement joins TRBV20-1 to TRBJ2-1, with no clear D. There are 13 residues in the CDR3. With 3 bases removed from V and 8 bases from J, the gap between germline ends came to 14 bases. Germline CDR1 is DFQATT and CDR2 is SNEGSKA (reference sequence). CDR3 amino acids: CSARDVVRDEQFF. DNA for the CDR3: TGCAGTGCTAGGGACGTGGTTAGGGATGAGCAGTTCTTC.

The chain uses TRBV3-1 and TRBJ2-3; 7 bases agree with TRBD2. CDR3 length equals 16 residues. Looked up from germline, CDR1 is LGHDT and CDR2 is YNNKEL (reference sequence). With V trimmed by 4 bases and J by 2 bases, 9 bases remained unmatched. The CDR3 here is CASSPALGGVTDTQYF. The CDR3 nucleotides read TGTGCCAGCAGCCCCGCGTTGGGGGGGGTCACAGATACGCAGTATTTT.